Presented here are 32 T cell receptor beta chains from one specimen sequenced in a study of blood T cell repertoires in COVID-19. Some clones are missing from TCRdb's copy, which holds only in-frame ones; the method was immunoSEQ multiplex PCR. The table records about 140,000 clones, around 80% of them present only once. The sample taken for sequencing was peripheral blood. The receptors originated from a woman aged 80 or older with active or convalescent COVID-19.

The chain employs TRBV11-2 and TRBJ2-4; D is possibly TRBD2 (5 bases). The CDR3 sequence is 13 residues long. Germline CDR1 is SGHAT and CDR2 is FQNNGV. The V and J ends lost 0 bases and 6 bases respectively, with 6 bases between them. The DNA of the CDR3 is TGTGCCAGCAGCTTAGAAACTAGAAACATTCAGTACTTC. Encoded protein: CASSLETRNIQYF.

V is TRBV5-1 and J is TRBJ2-5; D uncertain. CDR1 is SGHRS and CDR2 is YFSETQ in the germline V gene. The CDR3 is 14 residues long. V was clipped by 0 bases and J by 4 bases, with 10 bases between them. This chain's CDR3 is CASSLETPLETQYF. The CDR3 coding sequence is TGCGCCAGCAGCTTGGAAACTCCCCTAGAGACCCAGTACTTC.

The rearrangement joins TRBV6-5 to TRBJ2-7, with 7 bases lining up with TRBD2. The CDR3 runs 15 residues. With V trimmed by 0 bases and J by 6 bases, 8 bases remained unmatched. Germline V gene data show CDR1 as MNHEY and CDR2 as SVGAGI. The CDR3 region is CASSYSGGDYTEQYF. CDR3 coding DNA: TGTGCCAGCAGTTACTCTGGCGGGGACTATACCGAGCAGTACTTC.

V gene TRBV19 combines with J gene TRBJ2-1; maybe TRBD2 (5 bases). This CDR3 has 13 amino acids. Germline CDR1 and CDR2: LNHDA and SQIVND (reference sequence). Trimming cost V 6 bases and J 7 bases, with 13 bases left between them. The DNA for the CDR3 is TGTGCCAGTAGCCCCTTGGGAGCTAATGAGCAGTTCTTC. It encodes CASSPLGANEQFF. Full variable domain (rest looked up from reference TRBV19 and TRBJ2-1): DGGITQSPKYLFRKEGQNVTLSCEQNLNHDAMYWYRQDPGQGLRLIYYSQIVNDFQKGDIAEGYSVSREKKESFPLTVTSAQKNPTAFYLCASSPLGANEQFFGPGTRLTVL.

This chain uses TRBV18 with TRBJ1-5; TRBD1 agrees at 7 bases. Germline trimming cut 4 bases from V and 6 bases from J; bases unmatched to any gene: 12. The germline CDR1 and CDR2 sequences are KGHSH and LQKENI. The CDR3 covers 16 residues. The CDR3 DNA is TGTGCCAGCTCACTAGGACAGGTTGGGTTCAGTCAGCCCCAGCATTTT. Its protein product is CASSLGQVGFSQPQHF.

This chain links TRBV6-5 with TRBJ1-2, with 9 bases matching TRBD1. V lost 10 bases to trimming and J lost 8 bases; unmatched junction nucleotides: 17. The germline CDR1 and CDR2 sequences are MNHEY and SVGAGI. This CDR3 region has 15 residues. The CDR3 here is CATSGTGYGVRGYTF. Written as DNA, the CDR3 is TGTGCCACCTCCGGGACAGGGTATGGTGTTCGGGGCTACACCTTC.

V is TRBV19 and J is TRBJ2-1, with 9 bases lining up with TRBD2. This CDR3 is built from 16 residues. V gave up 0 bases and J gave up 8 bases; unmatched junction bases: 8. Germline CDR1 LNHDA, CDR2 SQIVND (reference sequence). The chain's CDR3 is CASSIDLGLAIYEQFF. As DNA, the CDR3 is TGTGCCAGTAGTATAGATCTGGGACTAGCTATCTATGAGCAGTTCTTC.

V gene TRBV15 combines with J gene TRBJ1-5; 7 bases are shared with TRBD1. The CDR3 is 15 residues long. The V gene end was trimmed by 1 base and the J gene end by 6 bases; junction bases not matched to a gene: 6. Germline V gene lookup returns CDR1 LNHNV and CDR2 YYDKDF (reference sequence). CDR3 in DNA: TGTGCCACCAGCAGAGGACGACAGGGCGGTCAGCCCCAGCATTTT. It encodes CATSRGRQGGQPQHF.

The V and J genes are TRBV4-1 and TRBJ1-1; D is possibly TRBD1 (5 bases). V lost 5 bases, J lost 6 bases, and 13 bases lay in between. There are 13 residues in the CDR3. The germline V gene encodes CDR1 MGHRA and CDR2 YSYEKL. Here the CDR3 DNA reads TGCGCCAGCAGCTTGGGGCCCACGGCTGAAGCTTTCTTT. Translating gives CASSLGPTAEAFF.

This clone was detected only a few times. The chain combines TRBV12-3 or TRBV12-4 with TRBJ1-1; weak D call: TRBD1 (6 bases). This CDR3 is built from 13 residues. V lost 5 bases, J lost 1 base, and 8 bases lay in between. The CDR3 nucleotides are TGTGCCAGCAGTCCGGGACAGAACACTGAAGCTTTCTTT. This gives the protein CASSPGQNTEAFF.

This sequence joins TRBV11-2 and TRBJ1-1; no clear D gene. The V gene's germline CDR1 is SGHAT and CDR2 FQNNGV. The V gene lost 5 bases and the J gene lost 0 bases, with 16 bases spanning the gap. The CDR3 contains 16 residues. The CDR3 spells CASSPLVRNLNTEAFF. The CDR3 coding sequence is TGTGCCAGCAGCCCCCTAGTAAGGAACTTGAACACTGAAGCTTTCTTT.

The chain combines TRBV5-1 with TRBJ2-3; D unresolved. The CDR3 is 15 amino acids. Germline V gene sequence: CDR1 SGHRS, CDR2 YFSETQ. V was clipped by 4 bases and J by 0 bases, with 12 bases between them. In DNA, the CDR3 is TGCGCCAGCAGCCTGGAATATTTTAGCACAGATACGCAGTATTTT. Its protein product is CASSLEYFSTDTQYF.

This clone has just a few counts. This chain links TRBV9 with TRBJ2-7, with TRBD1 identical over 7 bases. Per the germline V gene, CDR1 is SGDLS and CDR2 is YYNGEE. The CDR3 covers 13 residues. V was clipped by 7 bases and J by 4 bases; unmatched bases: 8. The CDR3 region is CASSRGQWYEQYF. CDR3 coding DNA: TGTGCCAGCTCCAGGGGACAGTGGTACGAGCAGTACTTC.

The genes are TRBV29-1 and TRBJ1-2, with D tentatively TRBD1 (6 bases). The V and J ends lost 6 bases and 6 bases respectively, with 14 bases between them. The CDR3 loop spans 12 amino acids. Germline assignment: CDR1 SQVTM and CDR2 ANQGSEA. CDR3: CSVGWDTDGYTF. CDR3 coding DNA: TGCAGCGTGGGGTGGGACACCGATGGCTACACCTTC.

This clone was seen a handful of times. The J gene is TRBJ1-4, the V gene TRBV7-2; D call uncertain. CDR1 and CDR2 from the germline V gene are SGHTA and FQGNSA. V was clipped by 3 bases and J by 2 bases, with 10 bases between them. The length of the CDR3 is 15 residues. Here the CDR3 DNA reads TGTGCCAGCAGCTTTAGTAGCCGGACTAATGAAAAACTGTTTTTT. It translates to CASSFSSRTNEKLFF.

The chain employs TRBV27 and TRBJ1-2, with D possibly matching TRBD1 (5 bases). The CDR3 covers 13 residues. Looked up from germline, CDR1 is MNHEY and CDR2 is SMNVEV (reference sequence). Trimming left V 5 bases short and J 0 bases short, with 7 bases between. CDR3 amino acids: CASSVTANYGYTF. CDR3 bases: TGTGCCAGCAGTGTGACAGCTAACTATGGCTACACCTTC.

The V gene is TRBV6-2 or TRBV6-3, the J gene TRBJ2-2, with D perhaps TRBD2 (5 bases). Germline V gene sequence: CDR1 MNHEY, CDR2 SVGEGT. The CDR3 extends over 16 amino acids. The V gene lost 5 bases and the J gene lost 0 bases, with 13 bases spanning the gap. Here the CDR3 DNA reads TGTGCCAGCAGTGCCCCGGGAAGTTCGAACACCGGGGAGCTGTTTTTT. Translating gives CASSAPGSSNTGELFF.

The CDR3 bases are TGTGCCAGCAGCTTGTCACCGGGACAGGCCCGCTACGAGCAGTACTTC. This sequence encodes CASSLSPGQARYEQYF. J is TRBJ2-7 and V is TRBV5-5; TRBD1 matches at 8 bases. With 1 base clipped from V and 3 bases from J, the junction kept 9 bases outside the gene matches. CDR3 length: 16 residues. Germline V gene sequence: CDR1 SGHKS, CDR2 YYEKEE (reference sequence).

The chain couples TRBV2 to TRBJ1-6, with D hard to call. The CDR3 is made up of 15 amino acids. V gave up 7 bases and J gave up 6 bases, with 16 bases separating them. Germline V gene sequence: CDR1 SNHLY, CDR2 FYNNEI. The CDR3 nucleotides read TGTGCCAGCAACCTATTGGGCCTAAGTAATTCACCCCTCCACTTT. Amino acid sequence: CASNLLGLSNSPLHF.

The chain joins TRBV6-5 to TRBJ1-4; 7 nucleotides align to TRBD1. CDR3 length: 16 amino acids. V shed 4 bases and J 0 bases; nucleotides not matched to a gene: 5. CDR1 MNHEY and CDR2 SVGAGI come from the germline V gene. This chain's CDR3 is CASSSTGIPTNEKLFF. CDR3 sequence (DNA): TGTGCCAGCAGTTCGACAGGGATTCCAACTAATGAAAAACTGTTTTTT.

The genes are TRBV5-1 and TRBJ2-5, with 10 bases lining up with TRBD2. Germline trimming cut 4 bases from V and 2 bases from J; bases unmatched to any gene: 8. The CDR3 totals 16 residues. The germline V gene encodes CDR1 SGHRS and CDR2 YFSETQ. The CDR3 here is CASSLGASGGQETQYF. The CDR3 nucleotides are TGCGCCAGCAGCCTCGGAGCTAGCGGGGGTCAAGAGACCCAGTACTTC.

This chain uses TRBV30 with TRBJ1-6; 7 nucleotides match TRBD1. Germline-derived CDR1 and CDR2 are GTSNPN and SVGIG (reference sequence). This CDR3 region has 13 residues. Trimming removed 8 bases from V and 9 bases from J; junction bases left unmatched: 10. CDR3 DNA: TGTGCCGGTGAGACAGGGTTAGGTTCACCCCTCCACTTT. Residues: CAGETGLGSPLHF.

This clone was seen just once. The gene calls are TRBV5-1 and TRBJ2-3, with 7 bases lining up with TRBD1. The trim removed 4 bases at V and 2 bases at J, leaving 13 bases unmatched. This CDR3 region has 17 residues. Germline CDR1 is SGHRS and CDR2 is YFSETQ. CDR3 sequence (DNA): TGCGCCAGCAGCGCGAACACAGGGGCCGACAACACAGATACGCAGTATTTT. Translating it yields CASSANTGADNTDTQYF.

The gene calls are TRBV7-9 and TRBJ2-7; no reliable D call. The V and J ends lost 2 bases and 7 bases respectively, with 6 bases between them. This CDR3 region has 11 residues. Germline V CDR1 and CDR2: SEHNR, FQNEAQ (reference sequence). The CDR3 coding sequence is TGTGCCAGCAGCTTAACCAGGGAGCAGTACTTC. It specifies CASSLTREQYF.

The chain combines TRBV10-3 with TRBJ1-1, with 8 bases aligning to TRBD1. Per the germline V gene, CDR1 is ENHRY and CDR2 is SYGVKD. The CDR3 is made up of 12 amino acids. The V gene end was trimmed by 8 bases and the J gene end by 3 bases; junction bases not matched to a gene: 2. The DNA for the CDR3 is TGTGCCATCGGACAGGGTTACACTGAAGCTTTCTTT. It translates to CAIGQGYTEAFF.

This chain joins TRBV5-8 and TRBJ2-6, with 8 positions matching TRBD1. J was trimmed by 0 bases and V by 7 bases; bases with no gene match: 12. The CDR3 covers 18 residues. Germline V lookup: CDR1 SGHTS, CDR2 YDEGEE. CDR3 sequence: CASFQSGQGFSGANVLTF. The CDR3 region has the DNA TGTGCCAGCTTTCAGAGTGGACAGGGCTTCTCTGGGGCCAACGTCCTGACTTTC.

V and J are TRBV30 and TRBJ1-5; 10 positions agree with TRBD1. CDR1 and CDR2 (germline): GTSNPN, SVGIG (reference sequence). The CDR3 is 14 amino acids. V gave up 4 bases and J gave up 4 bases; unmatched junction bases: 4. The CDR3 sequence is CAWNPGQGNQPQHF. CDR3 coding DNA: TGTGCCTGGAACCCGGGACAGGGGAATCAGCCCCAGCATTTT.

V is TRBV2 and J is TRBJ2-5; 12 bases align to TRBD2. Trimming took 6 bases from V and 0 from J; bases not matched to a gene: 2. This CDR3 has 15 residues. CDR1 SNHLY and CDR2 FYNNEI come from the germline V gene. DNA of the CDR3: TGTGCCAGCAGACGGACTAGCGGGAACCAAGAGACCCAGTACTTC. Amino acids: CASRRTSGNQETQYF.

The chain uses TRBV6-5 and TRBJ2-3; TRBD1 matches at 10 bases. Germline loops: CDR1 MNHEY, CDR2 SVGAGI. V lost 6 bases, J lost 4 bases, and 7 bases stayed unmatched. The CDR3 runs to 15 residues. CDR3 DNA: TGTGCCAGCAGATCAGACAGGGGGCGCTCAGATACGCAGTATTTT. Amino acids: CASRSDRGRSDTQYF.

This chain links TRBV29-1 with TRBJ2-2, with unresolved D. CDR3 size: 14 residues. Germline V lookup: CDR1 SQVTM, CDR2 ANQGSEA. Between the trimmed V and J ends, which lost 4 bases and 1 base, there was a span of 10 bases. DNA for the CDR3: TGCAGCGTTGCCAGTGAGGAGAACACCGGGGAGCTGTTTTTT. Protein sequence: CSVASEENTGELFF.

The chain carries TRBV11-1 and TRBJ1-1; D uncertain. Germline loops: CDR1 SGHAT, CDR2 FQDESV (reference sequence). The CDR3 runs 12 residues. The ends were cut back, 5 bases at V and 9 bases at J, with 13 bases in the middle. CDR3 residues: CASSRNADKAFF. The CDR3 coding sequence is TGTGCCAGCAGCCGAAATGCCGACAAAGCTTTCTTT. Variable domain in full (rest from reference TRBV11-1 and TRBJ1-1): EAEVAQSPRYKITEKSQAVAFWCDPISGHATLYWYRQILGQGPELLVQFQDESVVDDSQLPKDRFSAERLKGVDSTLKIQPAELGDSAMYLCASSRNADKAFFGQGTRLTVV.

The chain employs TRBV28 and TRBJ1-6; maybe TRBD1 (5 bases). Trimming pared 8 bases from V and 7 bases from J, leaving 15 bases between. The CDR3 consists of 14 residues. Germline CDR1 MDHEN, CDR2 SYDVKM. The CDR3 bases are TGTGCCAGCCGACAAAGGGGCAGAAATTCACCCCTCCACTTT. Translation: CASRQRGRNSPLHF.